This T cell receptor (beta chain) was identified in a study of shared T cell receptors in the human thymus. Only in-frame clones appear in the TCRdb table, and some are missing; sequencing was by immunoSEQ multiplex PCR. The sample shows about 710,000 clones, around 87% of them seen only once. Per germline, CDR1 KGHSY and CDR2 FQNENV. This CDR3 has 13 residues. V shed 4 bases and J shed 7 bases, with 13 bases lying between them. The sample also formed part of further work on human thymus T cells. This second study notes: Thymus specimens were resections from corrective heart surgery. V and J genes seemed to be used with bias in thymic and blood repertoires. As related research reported, thymic repertoires overlapped highly among unrelated individuals.

The clonotype comes from a boy under two years old with a congenital heart defect. Sample: thymocytes. The chain uses TRBV16 and TRBJ1-2, with a possible D match to TRBD1 (6 bases). In DNA, the CDR3 is TGTGCCAGCAGCCTCAACAGGGACGGTGGCTACACCTTC. Translation: CASSLNRDGGYTF.